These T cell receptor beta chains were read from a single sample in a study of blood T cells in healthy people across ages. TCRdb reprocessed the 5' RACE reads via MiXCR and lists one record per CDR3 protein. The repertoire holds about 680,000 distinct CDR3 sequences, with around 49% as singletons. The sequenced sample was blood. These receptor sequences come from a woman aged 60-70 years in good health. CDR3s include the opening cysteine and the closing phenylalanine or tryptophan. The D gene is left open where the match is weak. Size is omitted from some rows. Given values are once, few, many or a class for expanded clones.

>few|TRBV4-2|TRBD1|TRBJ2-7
CASSLMGQGLSEQYF
TGTGCCAGCAGCCTTATGGGACAGGGGCTCAGCGAGCAGTACTTC
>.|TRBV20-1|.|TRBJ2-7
CSSASGSEQYF
TGCAGTTCAGCCTCGGGGAGCGAGCAGTACTTC
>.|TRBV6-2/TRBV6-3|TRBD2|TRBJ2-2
CASKAGENTGELFF
TGTGCCAGCAAGGCGGGAGAGAACACCGGGGAGCTGTTTTTT
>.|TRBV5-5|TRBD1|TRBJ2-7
CASSYWDSDYEQYF
TGTGCCAGCAGCTATTGGGACAGCGACTACGAGCAGTACTTC
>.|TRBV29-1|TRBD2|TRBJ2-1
CSVTRGLAGQGEQFF
TGCAGCGTGACCCGGGGACTAGCGGGACAGGGTGAGCAGTTCTTC
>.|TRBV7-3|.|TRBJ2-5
CASSLTATSASYNEQYF
TGTGCCAGCAGCTTAACAGCGACCAGCGCCTCCTACAATGAGCAGTACTTC
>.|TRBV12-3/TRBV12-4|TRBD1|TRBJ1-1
CASRPLLDRGLNTEAFF
TGTGCCAGCAGGCCCCTTCTGGACAGGGGACTGAACACTGAAGCTTTCTTT
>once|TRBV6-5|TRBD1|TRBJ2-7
CASRGGTGGEQYF
TGTGCCAGCCGAGGGGGGACAGGGGGCGAGCAGTACTTC
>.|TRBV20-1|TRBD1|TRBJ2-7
CSARTPQGAQDEQYF
TGCAGTGCTAGAACGCCGCAGGGGGCACAGGACGAGCAGTACTTC
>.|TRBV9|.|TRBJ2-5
CASSVTSGRAAQETQYF
TGTGCCAGCAGCGTAACCAGCGGACGAGCGGCCCAAGAGACCCAGTACTTC
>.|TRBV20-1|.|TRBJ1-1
CSARDYRSGNTEAFF
TGCAGTGCTAGAGATTATCGATCAGGGAACACTGAAGCTTTCTTT
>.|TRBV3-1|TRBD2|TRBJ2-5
CASRPETSGRAETQYF
TGTGCCAGCAGGCCTGAGACTAGCGGGAGGGCCGAGACCCAGTACTTC
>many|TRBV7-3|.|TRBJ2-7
CASSLREGYEQYF
TGTGCCAGCAGCTTACGTGAGGGATACGAGCAGTACTTC
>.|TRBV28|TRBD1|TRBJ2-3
CASSGQAKGTDTQYF
TGTGCCAGCAGTGGACAGGCCAAAGGTACAGATACGCAGTATTTT
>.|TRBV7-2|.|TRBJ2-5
CASSFSGPQETQYF
TGTGCCAGCAGCTTCTCCGGACCTCAAGAGACCCAGTACTTC
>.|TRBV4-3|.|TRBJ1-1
CASSQGNTGAVPEAFF
TGCGCCAGCAGCCAAGGAAATACAGGTGCTGTGCCTGAAGCTTTCTTT
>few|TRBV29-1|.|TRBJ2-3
CSARRGLGTDTQYF
TGCAGCGCCAGGAGAGGGTTGGGCACAGATACGCAGTATTTT
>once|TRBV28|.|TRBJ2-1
CASSRVGTHNEQFF
TGTGCCAGCAGTAGGGTCGGGACCCACAATGAGCAGTTCTTC
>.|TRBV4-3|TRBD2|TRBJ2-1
CASSQEMGGTSHKAGYNEQFF
TGCGCCAGCAGCCAAGAGATGGGCGGGACTAGCCACAAAGCTGGGTACAATGAGCAGTTCTTC
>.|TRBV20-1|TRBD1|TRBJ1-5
CSASIQGVNQPQHF
TGCAGTGCTAGCATACAGGGGGTCAATCAGCCCCAGCATTTT
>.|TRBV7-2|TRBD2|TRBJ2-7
CASSPSRLAGTAEQYF
TGTGCCAGCAGCCCCTCCCGCCTAGCGGGAACGGCCGAGCAGTACTTC
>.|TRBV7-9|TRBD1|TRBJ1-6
CASSRQGRNSPLHF
TGTGCCAGCAGCCGACAGGGGCGGAATTCACCCCTCCACTTT
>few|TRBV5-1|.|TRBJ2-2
CASSLGPNTGELFF
TGCGCCAGCAGCTTGGGACCGAACACCGGGGAGCTGTTTTTT
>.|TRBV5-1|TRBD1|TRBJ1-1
CASSDRDSNMNTEAFF
TGCGCCAGCAGCGATCGGGACAGTAATATGAACACTGAAGCTTTCTTT
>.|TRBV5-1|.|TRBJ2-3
CASSFLGLAGVVDTQYF
TGCGCCAGCAGCTTTTTAGGTTTAGCAGGAGTGGTAGATACGCAGTATTTT
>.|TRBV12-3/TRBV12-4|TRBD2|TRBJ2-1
CASSSTIAGGGNNEQFF
TGTGCCAGCAGTTCGACCATAGCGGGAGGTGGTAACAATGAGCAGTTCTTC
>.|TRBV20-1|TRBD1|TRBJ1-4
CSAATGGDEKLFF
TGCAGTGCGGCGACAGGGGGCGATGAAAAACTGTTTTTT
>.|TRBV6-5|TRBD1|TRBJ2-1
CASSRRGGANNEQFF
TGTGCCAGCAGCCGTAGAGGGGGCGCGAACAATGAGCAGTTCTTC
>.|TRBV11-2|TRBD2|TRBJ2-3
CASSASTSGSTDTQYF
TGTGCCAGCAGCGCGTCGACTAGCGGAAGCACAGATACGCAGTATTTT
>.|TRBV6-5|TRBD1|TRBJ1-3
CASSFKGGVNTIYF
TGTGCCAGCAGTTTTAAAGGGGGCGTAAACACCATATATTTT
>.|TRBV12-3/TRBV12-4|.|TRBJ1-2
CASSRWDVSYGYTF
TGTGCCAGCAGCCGATGGGACGTGAGCTATGGCTACACCTTC
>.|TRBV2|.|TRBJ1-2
CASSLQLIRRYGYTF
TGTGCCAGCAGTCTCCAGTTAATCCGGAGATATGGCTACACCTTC
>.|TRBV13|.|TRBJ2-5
CASSQDSEQETQYF
TGTGCCAGCAGCCAGGACAGTGAGCAAGAGACCCAGTACTTC
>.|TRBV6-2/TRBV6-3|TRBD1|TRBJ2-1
CASSYRQGQGDYNEQFF
TGTGCCAGCAGTTATCGCCAGGGACAGGGGGACTACAATGAGCAGTTCTTC
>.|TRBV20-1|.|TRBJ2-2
CSATRGSTGELFF
TGCAGTGCTACAAGGGGGAGCACCGGGGAGCTGTTTTTT
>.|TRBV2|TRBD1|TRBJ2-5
CASLYPRWTGGETQYF
TGTGCCAGCTTATACCCCCGGTGGACAGGGGGAGAGACCCAGTACTTC
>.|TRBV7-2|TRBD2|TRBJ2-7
CASSLARAGGSYEQYF
TGTGCCAGCAGCTTAGCGAGGGCGGGAGGTTCCTACGAGCAGTACTTC
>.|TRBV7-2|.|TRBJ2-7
CASSLRGGGPYEQYF
TGTGCCAGCAGCCTCAGGGGAGGGGGACCCTACGAGCAGTACTTC
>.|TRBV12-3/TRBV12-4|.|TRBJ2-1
CASSLDRGRSYNEQFF
TGTGCCAGCAGTTTAGATCGGGGTAGGTCCTACAATGAGCAGTTCTTC
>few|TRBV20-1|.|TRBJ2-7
CSADRISGKVDEQYF
TGCAGTGCGGACAGGATTAGCGGCAAGGTGGATGAGCAGTACTTC
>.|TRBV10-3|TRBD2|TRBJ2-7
CAIRKREKTDEQYF
TGTGCCATCAGGAAGCGGGAGAAAACAGATGAGCAGTACTTC
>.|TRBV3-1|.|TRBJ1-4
CASSPRDFVREKLFF
TGTGCCAGCAGCCCGCGGGACTTTGTACGTGAAAAACTGTTTTTT
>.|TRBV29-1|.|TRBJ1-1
CSAIEGTEAFF
TGCAGCGCCATAGAGGGAACTGAAGCTTTCTTT
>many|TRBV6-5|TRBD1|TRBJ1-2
CASSPFEDRAGYTF
TGTGCCAGCAGTCCCTTCGAAGACAGGGCAGGCTACACCTTC
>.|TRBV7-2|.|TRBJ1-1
CASSDAWGPEAFF
TGTGCCAGCAGCGATGCTTGGGGACCTGAAGCTTTCTTT
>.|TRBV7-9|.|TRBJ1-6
CASSLGVGSPLHF
TGTGCCAGCAGCTTAGGGGTCGGTTCACCCCTCCACTTT
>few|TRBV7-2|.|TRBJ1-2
CASSLVVQTNGYTF
TGTGCCAGCAGCTTAGTAGTACAGACTAATGGCTACACCTTC
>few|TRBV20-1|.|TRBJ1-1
CSAPATAHTEAFF
TGCAGTGCCCCTGCAACAGCTCACACTGAAGCTTTCTTT
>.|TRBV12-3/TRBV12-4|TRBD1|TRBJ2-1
CASSFGKTGGYNEQFF
TGTGCCAGCAGTTTTGGGAAGACAGGGGGATACAATGAGCAGTTCTTC
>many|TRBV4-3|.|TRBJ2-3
CASSQVLADTQYF
TGCGCCAGCAGCCAAGTCCTAGCCGATACGCAGTATTTT
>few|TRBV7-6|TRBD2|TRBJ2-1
CASSLDPPGLAGFWGEQFF
TGTGCCAGCAGCTTAGACCCCCCCGGACTAGCGGGCTTTTGGGGTGAGCAGTTCTTC
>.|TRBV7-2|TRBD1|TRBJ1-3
CASSLAQGDSGNTIYF
TGTGCCAGCAGCTTAGCCCAGGGGGACTCTGGAAACACCATATATTTT
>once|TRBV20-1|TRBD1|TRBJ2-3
CSARGRGQGATDTQYF
TGCAGTGCTAGAGGGAGGGGACAGGGGGCAACAGATACGCAGTATTTT
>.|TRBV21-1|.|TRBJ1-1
CASSKTGLENTEAFF
TGTGCCAGCAGCAAAACGGGACTCGAGAACACTGAAGCTTTCTTT
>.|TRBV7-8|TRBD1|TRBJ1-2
CASSAGTGWYGYTF
TGTGCCAGCAGCGCTGGGACAGGGTGGTATGGCTACACCTTC
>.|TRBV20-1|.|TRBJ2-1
CSARGGINYNEQFF
TGCAGTGCTAGAGGGGGGATAAACTACAATGAGCAGTTCTTC
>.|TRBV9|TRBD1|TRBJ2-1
CASSPVGRSGGYNEQFF
TGTGCCAGCAGCCCCGTAGGGCGGTCAGGGGGCTACAATGAGCAGTTCTTC
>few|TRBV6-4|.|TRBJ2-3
CASSRDSNTDTQYF
TGTGCCAGCAGCCGGGACTCGAACACAGATACGCAGTATTTT